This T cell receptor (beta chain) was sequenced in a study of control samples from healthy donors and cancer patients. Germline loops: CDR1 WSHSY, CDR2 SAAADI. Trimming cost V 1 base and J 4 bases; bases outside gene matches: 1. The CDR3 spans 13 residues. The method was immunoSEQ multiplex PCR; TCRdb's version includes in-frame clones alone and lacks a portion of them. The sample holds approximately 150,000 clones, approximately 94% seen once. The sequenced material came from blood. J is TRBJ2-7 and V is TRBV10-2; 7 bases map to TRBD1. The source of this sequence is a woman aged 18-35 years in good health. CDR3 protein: CASSEWGQYEQYF. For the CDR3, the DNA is TGCGCCAGCAGTGAGTGGGGACAGTACGAGCAGTACTTC.